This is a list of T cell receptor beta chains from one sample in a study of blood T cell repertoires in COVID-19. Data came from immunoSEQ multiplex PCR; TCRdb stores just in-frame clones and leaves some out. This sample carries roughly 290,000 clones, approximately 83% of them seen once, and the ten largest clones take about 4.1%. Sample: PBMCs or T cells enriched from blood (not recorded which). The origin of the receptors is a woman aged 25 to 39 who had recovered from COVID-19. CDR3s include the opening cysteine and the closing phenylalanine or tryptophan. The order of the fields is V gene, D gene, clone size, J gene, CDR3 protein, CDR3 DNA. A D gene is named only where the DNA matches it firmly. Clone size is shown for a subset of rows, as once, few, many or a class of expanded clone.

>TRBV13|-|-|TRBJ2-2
CASSSRFGGANTGELFF
TGTGCCAGCAGCTCCCGGTTTGGGGGCGCGAACACCGGGGAGCTGTTTTTT
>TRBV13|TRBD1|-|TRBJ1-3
CASGYRGLSGNTIYF
TGTGCCAGCGGCTACAGGGGACTCTCTGGAAACACCATATATTTT
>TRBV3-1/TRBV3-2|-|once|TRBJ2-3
CASSLNSEGARRDTQYF
TGTGCCAGCAGCCTAAACTCCGAGGGAGCTAGAAGGGATACGCAGTATTTT
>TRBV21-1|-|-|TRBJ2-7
CANPGQTNAYEQYF
TGTGCCAATCCGGGACAGACAAATGCCTACGAGCAGTACTTC
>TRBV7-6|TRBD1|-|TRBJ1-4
CASSYGTGLEKLFF
TGTGCCAGCAGCTACGGGACAGGGCTTGAAAAACTGTTTTTT
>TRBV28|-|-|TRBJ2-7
CASSFNEVAGQYF
TGTGCCAGCAGTTTTAATGAGGTTGCCGGGCAGTACTTC
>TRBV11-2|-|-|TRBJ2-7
CASSLLARAPSYEQYF
TGTGCCAGCAGCTTGTTGGCCAGGGCGCCCTCCTACGAGCAGTACTTC
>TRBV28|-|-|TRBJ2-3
CASRHTGTSTDTQYF
TGTGCCAGCAGACATACCGGGACTAGCACAGATACGCAGTATTTT
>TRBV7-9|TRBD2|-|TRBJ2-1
CASSLVPLAGGVLYNEQFF
TGTGCCAGCAGCTTAGTCCCGCTAGCGGGGGGGGTGCTCTACAATGAGCAGTTCTTC
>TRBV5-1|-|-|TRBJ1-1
CASSFPGTEAFF
TGCGCCAGCAGCTTCCCGGGGACTGAAGCTTTCTTT
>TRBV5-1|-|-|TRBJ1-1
CASSLTGTDNTEAFF
TGCGCCAGCAGCTTGACCGGGACTGACAACACTGAAGCTTTCTTT
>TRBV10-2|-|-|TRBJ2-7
CASSESQGYREQYF
TGCGCCAGCAGTGAGTCACAGGGTTATCGCGAGCAGTACTTC